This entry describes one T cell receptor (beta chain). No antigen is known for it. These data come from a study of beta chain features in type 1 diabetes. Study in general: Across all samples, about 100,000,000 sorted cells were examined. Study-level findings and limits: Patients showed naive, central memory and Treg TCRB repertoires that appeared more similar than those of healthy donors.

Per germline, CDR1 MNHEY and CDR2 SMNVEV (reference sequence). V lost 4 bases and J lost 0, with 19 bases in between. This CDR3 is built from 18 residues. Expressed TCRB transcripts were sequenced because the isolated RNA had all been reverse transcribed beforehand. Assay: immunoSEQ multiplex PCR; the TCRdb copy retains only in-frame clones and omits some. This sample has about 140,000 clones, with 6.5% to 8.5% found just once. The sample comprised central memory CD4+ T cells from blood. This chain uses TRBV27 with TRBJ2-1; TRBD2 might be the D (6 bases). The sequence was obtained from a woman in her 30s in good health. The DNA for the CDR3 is TGTGCCAGCAGTTCCCGCGGGACCTTGCTTTTCTCCTACAATGAGCAGTTCTTC. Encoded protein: CASSSRGTLLFSYNEQFF.